Listed below are T cell receptor beta chains from one sample, sequenced in a study of T cells expressing NK-cell markers. TCRdb derives one entry per CDR3 protein from the 5' RACE reads, leaving out DNA. The table lists some 300,000 distinct CDR3 sequences. Specimen: blood T cells: a sorted CD56 or NKG2C T cell subset, CD4+ or CD8+ T cells, or bulk PBMC T cells (not recorded which). The source is a man younger than 35 in good health. The CDR3 runs from the conserved cysteine through the conserved F or W. Fields, in order: J gene, V gene, CDR3 protein.

>TRBJ1-1|TRBV27
CASSPAGWTEAFF
>TRBJ1-6|TRBV20-1
CSSNRHGEHNSPLHF
>TRBJ2-1|TRBV4-2
CASSQESGTSNEQFF
>TRBJ1-6|TRBV6-1
CASSRGGADSPLHF
>TRBJ2-3|TRBV7-2
CASSSGQTDTQYF
>TRBJ1-6|TRBV20-1
CSASGQGYNSPLHF
>TRBJ1-1|TRBV28
CASSRQGYTEAFF
>TRBJ1-1|TRBV4-2
CASSPMQGGLAFF
>TRBJ2-1|TRBV6-4
CASRLSGRAGNEQFF
>TRBJ2-3|TRBV12-3/TRBV12-4
CASSLTAQTQYF
>TRBJ1-3|TRBV6-5
CASSLQGVSGNTIYF
>TRBJ2-1|TRBV24-1
CATSSGTLYNEQFF
>TRBJ2-1|TRBV29-1
CSVERTSGGYNEQFF
>TRBJ1-5|TRBV12-3/TRBV12-4
CASSAWTGHQPQHF
>TRBJ1-6|TRBV12-3/TRBV12-4
CASSSQVIYNSPLHF
>TRBJ2-5|TRBV6-2/TRBV6-3
CASSYGTGNQETQYF
>TRBJ2-3|TRBV6-2/TRBV6-3
CASRNLDYTDTQYF
>TRBJ2-7|TRBV7-2
CASSSTGLGEQYF
>TRBJ2-1|TRBV29-1
CSVVAGGYNEQFF
>TRBJ2-7|TRBV20-1
CSASQGGYEQYF
>TRBJ2-3|TRBV7-2
CASSLAGAGGQDTQYF
>TRBJ2-2|TRBV12-3/TRBV12-4
CASRPEGGIGELFF
>TRBJ2-1|TRBV20-1
CSAREAGQPFF
>TRBJ1-3|TRBV12-3/TRBV12-4
CASTPVGNTIYF
>TRBJ2-1|TRBV5-1
CASSSFDRYNEQFF
>TRBJ1-4|TRBV27
CASSYRSGFNEKLFF
>TRBJ2-4|TRBV2
CASSKDGAKNIQYF
>TRBJ2-5|TRBV7-2
CASSPLSGGTETQYF
>TRBJ1-1|TRBV7-9
CASSLGAGTKDTEAFF
>TRBJ1-1|TRBV6-1
CASLGQNQPEAFF
>TRBJ2-7|TRBV7-2
CASSLESGPRYEQYF
>TRBJ2-1|TRBV18
CASSPTQGWGEQFF
>TRBJ1-2|TRBV5-1
CASSSDRVIGYTF
>TRBJ1-1|TRBV5-1
CASSPRGSHEAFF
>TRBJ2-1|TRBV10-3
CAIRGVRDRDYNEQFF
>TRBJ1-4|TRBV9
CASSPLGNNEKLFF